This T cell receptor (beta chain) was recovered during a study of blood T cell repertoires in COVID-19. In the study's own analysis: Cell counts per sample came from amplifying reference gene primers. Only in-frame clones appear in the TCRdb table, and some are missing; sequencing was by immunoSEQ multiplex PCR. V and J calls and clone size come straight from that table; D and trimming were deduced from the DNA. The sample consists of 400,000 or so clones, approximately 88% of them appearing once. Germline V gene data show CDR1 as SQVTM and CDR2 as ANQGSEA. The CDR3 sequence is 12 residues long. V was pared by 2 bases and J by 3 bases, with 0 bases of the junction left unmatched.

The chain carries TRBV29-1 and TRBJ1-1, with 7 bases matching TRBD1. This TCR was sampled from a woman between 40 and 55 years old with acute COVID-19. The source material was PBMCs or T cells enriched from blood (not recorded which). DNA for the CDR3: TGCAGCGTTGAACAGGGGGACACTGAAGCTTTCTTT. This translates into CSVEQGDTEAFF. The whole variable domain, remainder taken from reference TRBV29-1 and TRBJ1-1, is SAVISQKPSRDICQRGTSLTIQCQVDSQVTMMFWYRQQPGQSLTLIATANQGSEATYESGFVIDKFPISRPNLTFSTLTVSNMSPEDSSIYLCSVEQGDTEAFFGQGTRLTVV.